A single sample is the source of the 2 T cell receptor beta chains below, sequenced in a study of shared clonotypes between healthy human individuals (TCRdb year 2020). The method was the immunoSEQ multiplex PCR assay. The clones in this table, taken by TCRdb from immuneACCESS, are in-frame only. Not every clone is retained; where verified, under half of the shortfall comes from an unresolved V gene, and the cause of the rest is unknown. The sample table lists tens of thousands of clones, under 65% of them with a count of one. The top ten constitute about 51% of the sample. Sequencing was performed on memory CD8+ T cells sorted from blood. Taken with the paper, the label for cell subset or site translates to: CD45RO+ cells pooled with CCR7-negative TemRA cells. The receptors were gathered from a man younger than 40 in good health.

The rearrangement joins TRBV2 to TRBJ2-3; D may be TRBD1 or TRBD2 (5 bases each). The CDR3 is 15 amino acids. CDR1 and CDR2 from the germline V gene are SNHLY and FYNNEI. V was trimmed by 4 bases and J by 2 bases, leaving 13 bases between them. The CDR3 loop reads CASSAGATNTDTQYF. CDR3 nucleotide sequence: TGTGCCAGCAGTGCCGGGGCTACCAACACAGATACGCAGTATTTT.

The V gene is TRBV9, the J gene TRBJ2-7; TRBD2 aligns across 7 bases. This CDR3 spans 16 amino acids. Looked up from germline, CDR1 is SGDLS and CDR2 is YYNGEE. V was clipped by 3 bases and J by 3 bases; unmatched bases: 12. The CDR3 DNA reads TGTGCCAGCAGCGCGGGGAGGGAGCGGGTGGGCTACGAGCAGTACTTC. Protein product: CASSAGRERVGYEQYF. Looking up the rest from reference TRBV9 and TRBJ2-7 gives the full variable domain: DSGVTQTPKHLITATGQRVTLRCSPRSGDLSVYWYQQSLDQGLQFLIQYYNGEERAKGNILERFSAQQFPDLHSELNLSSLELGDSALYFCASSAGRERVGYEQYFGPGTRLTVT.